A selection of T cell receptor beta chains follows, all from one sample in a study of shared T cell receptors in the human thymus. Data came from immunoSEQ multiplex PCR; TCRdb stores just in-frame clones and leaves some out. The sample gives around 340,000 clones, over 90% of which show up once; approximately 0.02% is in the top ten. The specimen was thymocytes. The source is a human donor. Each CDR3 is given with its conserved first and last residue. A D gene is named only where the DNA matches it firmly. The size entry is marked missing in some rows and otherwise reads once, few, many or a size class.

clone_size d_call j_call v_call cdr3_aa cdr3_nt
once NA TRBJ2-1 TRBV7-2 CASSCLRCSYNEQFF TGTGCCAGCAGCTGCCTAAGGTGCTCCTACAATGAGCAGTTCTTC
NA NA TRBJ2-1 TRBV28 CASSLSSRRGRPNPYNEQFF TGTGCCAGCAGTTTATCGTCCCGCAGGGGCAGGCCCAACCCCTACAATGAGCAGTTCTTC
NA TRBD2 TRBJ2-3 TRBV5-6 CASSLAGDGTDTQYF TGTGCCAGCAGCCTAGCGGGAGATGGCACAGATACGCAGTATTTT
NA NA TRBJ1-1 TRBV6-6 CASSWIQGTNTEAFF TGTGCCAGCAGTTGGATCCAGGGAACGAACACTGAAGCTTTCTTT
NA NA TRBJ1-2 TRBV29-1 CSVGQRGLPYGYTF TGCAGCGTAGGGCAGAGAGGGCTTCCTTATGGCTACACCTTC
NA NA TRBJ2-6 TRBV5-1 CASSPWASGANVLTF TGCGCCAGCAGCCCGTGGGCCTCTGGGGCCAACGTCCTGACTTTC
NA NA TRBJ2-7 TRBV10-2 CASSEVGPYEQYF TGCGCCAGCAGTGAGGTCGGCCCCTACGAGCAGTACTTC
few NA TRBJ1-5 TRBV30 CAWSGQGNQPQHF TGTGCCTGGAGTGGACAGGGCAATCAGCCCCAGCATTTT
NA NA TRBJ2-7 TRBV4-2 CASSSPAAYEQYF TGTGCCAGCAGCTCACCAGCAGCCTACGAGCAGTACTTC
NA TRBD1 TRBJ1-1 TRBV7-8 CASSLGQGATEAFF TGTGCCAGCAGCTTAGGACAGGGGGCAACTGAAGCTTTCTTT
NA NA TRBJ2-5 TRBV10-2 CASTTRGKHNRTPKETQYF TGCGCCAGCACAACGCGAGGAAAGCATAACCGGACACCGAAAGAGACCCAGTACTTC
NA NA TRBJ2-7 TRBV10-3 CAISSGESGEQYF TGTGCCATCAGCTCTGGGGAATCAGGAGAGCAGTACTTC
NA TRBD1 TRBJ1-5 TRBV28 CASSQATGRQPQHF TGTGCCAGCAGCCAAGCGACAGGGCGACAGCCCCAGCATTTT